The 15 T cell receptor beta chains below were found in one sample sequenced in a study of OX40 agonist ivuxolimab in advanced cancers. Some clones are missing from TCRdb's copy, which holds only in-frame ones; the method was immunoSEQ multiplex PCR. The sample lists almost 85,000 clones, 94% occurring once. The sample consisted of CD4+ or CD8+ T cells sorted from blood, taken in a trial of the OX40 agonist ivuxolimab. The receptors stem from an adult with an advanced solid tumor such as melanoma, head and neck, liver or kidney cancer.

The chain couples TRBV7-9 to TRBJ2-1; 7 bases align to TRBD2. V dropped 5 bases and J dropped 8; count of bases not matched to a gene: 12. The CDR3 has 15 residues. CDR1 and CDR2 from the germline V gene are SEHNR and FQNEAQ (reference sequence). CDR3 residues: CASSPWGGQVHEQFF. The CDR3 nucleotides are TGTGCCAGCAGCCCGTGGGGAGGGCAAGTGCATGAGCAGTTCTTC.

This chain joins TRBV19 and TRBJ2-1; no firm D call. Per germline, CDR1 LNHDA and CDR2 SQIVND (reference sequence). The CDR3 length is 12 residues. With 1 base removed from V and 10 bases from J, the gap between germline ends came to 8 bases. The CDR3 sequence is CASSIGGREQFF. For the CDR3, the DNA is TGTGCCAGTAGTATAGGAGGAAGGGAGCAGTTCTTC.

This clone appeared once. The CDR3 is CASSTGSEQFF. The DNA for the CDR3 is TGTGCCAGCAGCACGGGCAGTGAGCAGTTCTTC. This chain links TRBV9 with TRBJ2-1; D unclear. Trimming left V 4 bases short and J 9 bases short, with 8 bases between. The CDR3 has 11 residues. Per the germline V gene, CDR1 is SGDLS and CDR2 is YYNGEE.

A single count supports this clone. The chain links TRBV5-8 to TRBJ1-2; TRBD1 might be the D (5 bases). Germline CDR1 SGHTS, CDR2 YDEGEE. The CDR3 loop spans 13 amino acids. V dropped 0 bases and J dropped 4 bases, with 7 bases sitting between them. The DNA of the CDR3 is TGTGCCAGCAGCTTGGAGGGGTTCTATGGCTACACCTTC. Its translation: CASSLEGFYGYTF.

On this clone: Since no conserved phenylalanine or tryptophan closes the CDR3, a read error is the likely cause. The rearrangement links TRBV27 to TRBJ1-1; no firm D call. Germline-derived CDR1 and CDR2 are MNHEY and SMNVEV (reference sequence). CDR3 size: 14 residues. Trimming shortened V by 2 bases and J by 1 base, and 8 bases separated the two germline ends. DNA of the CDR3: TGTGCCAGCAGTTTAGGGGTCCCGAACACTGAAGCTTTCCTT. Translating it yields CASSLGVPNTEAFL.

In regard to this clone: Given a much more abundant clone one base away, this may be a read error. CDR3 coding DNA: TGTGCCAGCAGTTTAGGCTACGAGCAGTACTTC. This encodes CASSLGYEQYF. The genes are TRBV28 and TRBJ2-7; D gene unclear. In germline, CDR1 is MDHEN, CDR2 SYDVKM. The germline V and J ends were trimmed by 2 bases and 3 bases, with 2 bases remaining between them. CDR3 length equals 11 residues. Combining the CDR3 with reference TRBV28 and TRBJ2-7 gives the whole variable domain DVKVTQSSRYLVKRTGEKVFLECVQDMDHENMFWYRQDPGLGLRLIYFSYDVKMKEKGDIPEGYSVSREKKERFSLILESASTNQTSMYLCASSLGYEQYFGPGTRLTVT.

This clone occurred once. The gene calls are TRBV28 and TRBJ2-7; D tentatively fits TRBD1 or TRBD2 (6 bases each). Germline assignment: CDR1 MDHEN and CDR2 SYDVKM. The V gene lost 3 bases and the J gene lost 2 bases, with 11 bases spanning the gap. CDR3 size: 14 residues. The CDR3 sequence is CASSFGRGPYEQYF. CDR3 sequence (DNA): TGTGCCAGCAGTTTCGGCCGGGGGCCCTACGAGCAGTACTTC.

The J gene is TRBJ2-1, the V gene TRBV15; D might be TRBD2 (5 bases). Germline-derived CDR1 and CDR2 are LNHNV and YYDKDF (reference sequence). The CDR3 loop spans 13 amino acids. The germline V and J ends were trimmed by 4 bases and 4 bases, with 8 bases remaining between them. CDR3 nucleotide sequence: TGTGCCACCAGCACTACGGGGTACAATGAGCAGTTCTTC. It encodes CATSTTGYNEQFF. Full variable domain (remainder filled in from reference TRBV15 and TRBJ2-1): DAMVIQNPRYQVTQFGKPVTLSCSQTLNHNVMYWYQQKSSQAPKLLFHYYDKDFNNEADTPDNFQSRRPNTSFCFLDIRSPGLGDTAMYLCATSTTGYNEQFFGPGTRLTVL.

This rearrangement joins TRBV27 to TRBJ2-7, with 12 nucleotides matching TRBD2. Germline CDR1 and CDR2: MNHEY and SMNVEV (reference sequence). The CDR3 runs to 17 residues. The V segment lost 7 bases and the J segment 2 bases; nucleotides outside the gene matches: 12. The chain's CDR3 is CASISASGRGGTYEQYF. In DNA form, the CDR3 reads TGTGCCAGCATATCGGCTAGCGGGAGGGGTGGTACCTACGAGCAGTACTTC.

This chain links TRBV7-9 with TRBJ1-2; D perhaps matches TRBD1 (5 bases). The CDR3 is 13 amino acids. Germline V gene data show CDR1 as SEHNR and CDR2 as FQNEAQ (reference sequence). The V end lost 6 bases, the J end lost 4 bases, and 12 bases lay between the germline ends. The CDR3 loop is CASRLGTPYGYTF. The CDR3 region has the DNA TGTGCCAGCAGGCTGGGGACCCCCTATGGCTACACCTTC.

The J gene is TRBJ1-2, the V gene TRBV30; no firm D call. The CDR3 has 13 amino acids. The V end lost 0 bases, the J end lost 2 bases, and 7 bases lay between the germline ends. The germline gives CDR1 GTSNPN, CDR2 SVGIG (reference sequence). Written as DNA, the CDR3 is TGTGCCTGGAGTGTATGGGAAAACTATGGCTACACCTTC. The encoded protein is CAWSVWENYGYTF.

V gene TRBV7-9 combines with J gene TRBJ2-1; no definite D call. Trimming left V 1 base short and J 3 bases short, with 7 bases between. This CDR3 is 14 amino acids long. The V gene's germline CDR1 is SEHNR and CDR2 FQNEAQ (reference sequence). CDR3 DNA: TGTGCCAGCAGCTTAGGGATGGTCTACAATGAGCAGTTCTTC. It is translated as CASSLGMVYNEQFF. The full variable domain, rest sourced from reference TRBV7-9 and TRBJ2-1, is DTGVSQNPRHKITKRGQNVTFRCDPISEHNRLYWYRQTLGQGPEFLTYFQNEAQLEKSRLLSDRFSAERPKGSFSTLEIQRTEQGDSAMYLCASSLGMVYNEQFFGPGTRLTVL.

CDR3 bases: TGTGCCAGCAGCGAGGGACTAGCGGGAGACGGGGAGCAGTTCTTC. Translated, it gives CASSEGLAGDGEQFF. The chain has TRBV7-6 and TRBJ2-1; TRBD2 aligns across 14 bases. CDR1 SGHVS and CDR2 FNYEAQ come from the germline V gene. There are 15 residues in the CDR3. J lost 10 bases, V lost 5 bases, and 7 bases had no gene match.

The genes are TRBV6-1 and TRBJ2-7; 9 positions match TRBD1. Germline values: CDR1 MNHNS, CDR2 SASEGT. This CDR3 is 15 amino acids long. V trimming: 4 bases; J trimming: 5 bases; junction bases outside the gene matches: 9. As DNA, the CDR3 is TGTGCCAGCAGTGCCGGGACAGGGTCGTTGCACGAGCAGTACTTC. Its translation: CASSAGTGSLHEQYF.

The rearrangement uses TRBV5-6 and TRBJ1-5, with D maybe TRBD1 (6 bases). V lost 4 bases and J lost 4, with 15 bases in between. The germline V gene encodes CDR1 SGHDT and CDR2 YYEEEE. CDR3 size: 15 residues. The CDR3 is CASSQGWGGNQPQHF. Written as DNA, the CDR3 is TGTGCCAGCAGCCAGGGGTGGGGTGGAAATCAGCCCCAGCATTTT.